The 11 T cell receptor beta chains below were found in one sample sequenced in a study of T cell responses to AZD1222 COVID-19 vaccine. Repertoires were generated with immunoSEQ multiplex PCR, while TCRdb's copy carries only in-frame clones and drops some. Of under 130,000 clones listed, around 90% are singletons. The sequenced sample was peripheral blood, obtained 28 days after the second AZD1222 dose. These receptors all come from an adult who received the AZD1222 COVID-19 vaccine.

The chain combines TRBV18 with TRBJ2-6; 7 bases line up with TRBD1. Germline CDR1 KGHSH, CDR2 LQKENI. J was trimmed by 1 base and V by 3 bases; bases with no gene match: 6. This CDR3 region has 17 residues. This CDR3 is CASSPTGFSSGANVLTF. Written as DNA, the CDR3 is TGTGCCAGCTCACCGACAGGGTTTTCGTCTGGGGCCAACGTCCTGACTTTC.

The gene calls are TRBV5-8 and TRBJ2-7; 9 bases line up with TRBD1. CDR1 is SGHTS and CDR2 is YDEGEE in the germline V gene. The J segment lost 0 bases and the V segment lost 4 bases, leaving 5 bases of the junction unmatched. The CDR3 length is 15 residues. In DNA form, the CDR3 reads TGTGCCAGCAGCCGGGGACAGGGTCTCTCCTACGAGCAGTACTTC. It translates to CASSRGQGLSYEQYF.

The V and J genes are TRBV28 and TRBJ1-4; D remains ambiguous. V lost 8 bases to trimming and J lost 8 bases, with 24 bases between them. Germline CDR1 MDHEN, CDR2 SYDVKM. This CDR3 region has 16 residues. CDR3 residues: CASEKGPLRTLEKLFF. The CDR3 coding sequence is TGTGCCAGCGAAAAAGGGCCCCTCAGGACTCTAGAAAAACTGTTTTTT.

The chain joins TRBV5-6 to TRBJ2-1, with 8 bases matching TRBD2. Germline CDR1 reads SGHDT; CDR2 reads YYEEEE. The CDR3 is made up of 16 amino acids. The V and J ends lost 2 bases and 2 bases, in that order; junction bases with no gene match: 6. CDR3 DNA: TGTGCCAGCAGCTTCCTGGCGGGAGGTACCTACAATGAGCAGTTCTTC. It yields the protein CASSFLAGGTYNEQFF.

The CDR3 region is CASSYSKYEQYF. For the CDR3, the DNA is TGTGCCAGCAGTTACTCGAAGTACGAGCAGTACTTC. V gene TRBV6-2 or TRBV6-3 combines with J gene TRBJ2-7, with D unresolved. The CDR3 extends over 12 amino acids. The V gene's germline CDR1 is MNHEY and CDR2 SVGEGT. Trimming shortened V by 0 bases and J by 4 bases, and 4 bases separated the two germline ends.

The chain links TRBV21-1 to TRBJ2-2; TRBD1 is the table's D call, not checked against the DNA. TRBV21-1 is reported as a pseudogene. There are 15 residues in the CDR3. Written as DNA, the CDR3 is TGTGCCAGCAGCGCCCGGGACATATACACCGGGGAGCTGTTTTTT. Encoded protein: CASSARDIYTGELFF.

The chain combines TRBV14 with TRBJ1-1, with D hard to call. Germline V gene data show CDR1 as SGHDN and CDR2 as FVKESK. CDR3 size: 15 residues. V was trimmed by 1 base and J by 1 base, leaving 10 bases between them. CDR3 protein: CASSQALSQNTEAFF. Written as DNA, the CDR3 is TGTGCCAGCAGCCAAGCCCTCTCACAGAACACTGAAGCTTTCTTT.

This chain links TRBV7-2 with TRBJ1-1, with TRBD1 identical over 9 bases. The CDR3 loop spans 14 amino acids. V lost 4 bases to trimming and J lost 5 bases; unmatched junction nucleotides: 5. CDR1 is SGHTA, CDR2 FQGNSA, per germline. In DNA form, the CDR3 reads TGTGCCAGCAGCTCTGGGACAGGGAGGACTGAAGCTTTCTTT. Amino acid sequence: CASSSGTGRTEAFF.

The rearrangement uses TRBV1 and TRBJ2-1; the table's D call of TRBD2 was not tested on the DNA. TRBV1 is a recognized pseudogene. CDR3 length equals 14 residues. DNA of the CDR3: TGCACCAGCAGCCAAGACCGGAAAGGGACTAGCCTATTCTTC. The encoded protein is CTSSQDRKGTSLFF.

V is TRBV18 and J is TRBJ1-4; 7 nucleotides match TRBD1. This CDR3 is built from 17 residues. Germline lookup yields CDR1 KGHSH and CDR2 LQKENI. The ends lost 1 base at V and 4 bases at J; junction bases unmatched: 9. This CDR3 reads CASSPRAGTEINEKLFF. The CDR3 region has the DNA TGTGCCAGCTCACCACGGGCCGGGACAGAGATTAATGAAAAACTGTTTTTT.

The chain combines TRBV29-1 with TRBJ1-2; 7 bases are a match to TRBD1. Germline V gene lookup returns CDR1 SQVTM and CDR2 ANQGSEA. CDR3 length equals 13 residues. The V segment lost 2 bases and the J segment 4 bases; nucleotides outside the gene matches: 4. The DNA of the CDR3 is TGCAGCGTTGAAACAGGGGAAACCTATGGCTACACCTTC. Amino acid sequence: CSVETGETYGYTF.